A single TCR beta chain is shown here with its context. Its antigen is not known. These data come from a study of T cells in localized non-small cell lung cancer. Study results and caveats: For the top 100 tumor clones, a median about 57 also appeared in adjacent lung.

Data came from immunoSEQ multiplex PCR; TCRdb stores just in-frame clones and leaves some out. Here the sample spans 9,400 or so clones, under 90% being singletons. Germline CDR1 reads SGHNT; CDR2 reads YENEEA. Between the trimmed V and J ends, which lost 4 bases and 2 bases, there was a span of 16 bases. The CDR3 has 16 residues. The sequence came from a female donor older than 55 with stage II squamous cell lung carcinoma. The sequencing used peripheral blood, collected before any cancer treatment. The V call is TRBV11-3, the J call TRBJ2-3; TRBD1 or TRBD2 may be the D gene (5 bases each). In nucleotides, the CDR3 is TGTGCCAGCAGCTCAGGCGACAGAGGGGCCACAGATACGCAGTATTTT. Translation gives CASSSGDRGATDTQYF.